This T cell receptor beta chain is from a study of blood T cells in healthy people across ages. Notes on the study in general: Naive CD4+ cells and diversity were both higher in long-lived donors than in aged donors. A conclusive naive versus antigen-experienced comparison was prevented by the unsorted PBMCs.

The use of a sample-barcoded 5' primer and a J-beta primer mix characterized a second PCR of about 7 to 12 cycles. One entry per CDR3 protein, called by TCRdb with MiXCR from the 5' RACE reads. This table has over a million distinct CDR3 sequences, 55% to 75% appearing once. For this clonotype: No antigen is known for it.

Sample donors were healthy Caucasian individuals that came from Russia, aged roughly 6 to 95. Per germline, CDR1 PRHDT and CDR2 FYEKMQ (reference sequence). CDR3 size: 14 residues. V lost 1 base and J 4 bases, leaving 5 bases between the germline ends. The J gene is TRBJ1-6, the V gene TRBV13; D gene unclear. This sequence originates from a man aged 18 to 30 in good health. Material for sequencing was blood. DNA for the CDR3: TGTGCCAGCAGCTTAGAGAGGTATAATTCACCCCTCCACTTT. Translating it yields CASSLERYNSPLHF.